These T cell receptor beta chains were read from a single sample in a study of cytomegalovirus exposure and HLA in healthy donors. Clones were sequenced by immunoSEQ multiplex PCR, and TCRdb holds only the in-frame ones, with some missing. The data show 65,000 to 85,000 clones, around three quarters seen once. Material for sequencing was PBMCs. The receptors come from a middle-aged woman in good health and CMV-seropositive. CDR3s include the opening cysteine and the closing phenylalanine or tryptophan. The D gene is left open where the match is weak. For some rows the clone size is stated as once, few or many, or as a class when expanded; others skip it.

abundance	v_gene	d_gene	j_gene	CDR3aa	CDR3nt
-	TRBV5-1	TRBD2	TRBJ2-5	CATQGLAGVGETQYF	TGCGCCACCCAGGGACTAGCGGGAGTCGGAGAGACCCAGTACTTC
-	TRBV29-1	-	TRBJ2-3	CSPQGLGDTQYF	TGCAGCCCCCAAGGACTCGGAGATACGCAGTATTTT
few	TRBV6-5	-	TRBJ1-1	CASRESAGATEAFF	TGTGCCAGCAGGGAGTCTGCGGGGGCGACTGAAGCTTTCTTT
-	TRBV15	TRBD2	TRBJ2-2	CATSTGGTGELFF	TGTGCCACCAGCACGGGGGGAACCGGGGAGCTGTTTTTT
-	TRBV30	-	TRBJ2-7	CAWSVGDEQYF	TGTGCCTGGAGTGTAGGAGACGAGCAGTACTTC
-	TRBV28	-	TRBJ2-7	CASCPRGGGYSYEQYF	TGTGCCAGCTGTCCCCGTGGGGGAGGCTACTCCTACGAGCAGTACTTC
-	TRBV30	-	TRBJ1-3	CAWSVGAGNAIYF	TGTGCCTGGAGTGTAGGGGCCGGAAACGCCATATATTTT
once	TRBV11-1	-	TRBJ2-1	CASSLGGEQFF	TGTGCCAGCAGCTTAGGCGGTGAGCAGTTCTTC
-	TRBV27	TRBD2	TRBJ2-7	CASSRGLAERTYEQYF	TGTGCCAGCAGTCGGGGCCTAGCGGAAAGAACCTACGAGCAGTACTTC
-	TRBV4-2	-	TRBJ1-2	CASSQELVGRGYYGYTF	TGTGCCAGCAGCCAAGAATTGGTGGGCAGGGGCTACTATGGCTACACCTTC
few	TRBV30	TRBD1	TRBJ1-1	CAWRPTIRDRGYAFF	TGTGCCTGGAGGCCTACGATCCGGGACAGGGGGTATGCTTTCTTT
once	TRBV5-1	-	TRBJ1-1	CASRNRETEAFF	TGCGCCAGCAGGAACAGGGAAACTGAAGCTTTCTTT
-	TRBV18	-	TRBJ1-5	CASSPPFTAGIAPQHF	TGTGCCAGCTCACCACCCTTCACAGCGGGGATTGCGCCCCAGCATTTT
few	TRBV7-8	-	TRBJ2-7	CASTPGGRSYEQYF	TGTGCCAGCACCCCAGGGGGGAGATCCTACGAGCAGTACTTC
-	TRBV6-5	-	TRBJ2-7	CASSQGGEQYF	TGTGCCAGCAGTCAGGGCGGTGAGCAGTACTTC
once	TRBV9	-	TRBJ2-6	CASSVAQVYSGANVLTF	TGTGCCAGCAGCGTAGCCCAGGTATACTCTGGGGCCAACGTCCTGACTTTC
-	TRBV2	-	TRBJ2-7	CATGTSGEQYF	TGTGCCACGGGGACTTCGGGCGAGCAGTACTTC
-	TRBV6-1	-	TRBJ1-2	CASSELPGVNYGYTF	TGTGCCAGCAGTGAATTGCCAGGGGTAAACTATGGCTACACCTTC
-	TRBV19	-	TRBJ1-5	CATSRGGINQPQHF	TGTGCCACCTCTAGGGGAGGGATCAATCAGCCCCAGCATTTT
-	TRBV9	TRBD2	TRBJ2-3	CASSVGPSGSSTDTQYF	TGTGCCAGCAGCGTAGGCCCTAGCGGGAGTAGCACAGATACGCAGTATTTT
-	TRBV28	TRBD1	TRBJ1-5	CASSSAGGGNQPQHF	TGTGCCAGCAGTTCCGCAGGGGGCGGCAATCAGCCCCAGCATTTT
-	TRBV30	TRBD1	TRBJ2-3	CAWGDRGTATDTQYF	TGTGCCTGGGGGGACAGGGGCACGGCCACAGATACGCAGTATTTT
-	TRBV5-4	-	TRBJ1-6	CASSLGGGSGYNSPLHF	TGTGCCAGCAGCTTGGGGGGGGGCTCGGGCTATAATTCACCCCTCCACTTT
once	TRBV29-1	TRBD1	TRBJ2-1	CSGGQGSSYNEQFF	TGCAGCGGTGGACAGGGAAGCTCCTACAATGAGCAGTTCTTC
-	TRBV30	TRBD2	TRBJ2-3	CACSGGAPDTQYF	TGTGCCTGTAGCGGGGGGGCCCCAGATACGCAGTATTTT
-	TRBV15	-	TRBJ2-5	CATSREGYQETQYF	TGTGCCACCAGCAGAGAGGGCTACCAAGAGACCCAGTACTTC
-	TRBV30	TRBD1	TRBJ1-6	CAWGEGQGTSPLHF	TGTGCCTGGGGGGAGGGACAGGGGACTTCACCCCTCCACTTT
-	TRBV6-6	TRBD2	TRBJ2-7	CASSPTGRVLNEQYF	TGTGCCAGCAGTCCGACGGGGAGGGTGCTCAACGAGCAGTACTTC
-	TRBV27	-	TRBJ2-3	CASSLTKLDTQYF	TGTGCCAGCAGTTTGACAAAACTTGATACGCAGTATTTT
-	TRBV28	-	TRBJ2-1	CASRLEVEQFF	TGTGCCAGCAGACTCGAGGTTGAGCAGTTCTTC
-	TRBV5-1	TRBD2	TRBJ2-7	CASSSEPTSRAYEQYF	TGCGCCAGCAGCTCCGAACCGACTAGCCGAGCCTACGAGCAGTACTTC